The next 2 T cell receptor beta chains were all read from a single sample in a study of metastatic and nonmetastatic thyroid tumors. No treatment had been given to any patient before thyroid surgery. From the PCR reads, TCRdb re-called clones with MiXCR. Of roughly 29,000 clones in the sample, more than 20% were seen once. Sequenced input: blood. The receptors here all came from a female donor with papillary thyroid cancer or a benign thyroid nodule (not recorded which). Some clones in this sample may be carry-over from other donors' samples.

By frequency in the sample, this clone is medium-sized. The chain links TRBV6-1 to TRBJ1-3; D ambiguous. The CDR3 sequence is 18 residues long. V was trimmed by 1 base and J by 0 bases, leaving 16 bases between them. From germline, CDR1 is MNHNS and CDR2 SASEGT. The CDR3 nucleotides are TGTGCCAGCAGTGAAGGCCAACAGCCTTCCAGCTCTGGAAACACCATATATTTT. It encodes CASSEGQQPSSSGNTIYF.

The gene calls are TRBV3-1 and TRBJ2-7, with a weak D call TRBD1 (5 bases). This CDR3 is built from 14 residues. V was trimmed by 1 base and J by 3 bases, leaving 10 bases between them. Germline-derived CDR1 and CDR2 are LGHDT and YNNKEL (reference sequence). The CDR3 nucleotides are TGTGCCAGCAGCCAAGCGGACACGTACTACGAGCAGTACTTC. It codes for CASSQADTYYEQYF.